This T cell receptor beta chain was observed in a study of blood T cell repertoires in COVID-19 (TCRdb year 2020). Study-level background: The collaborator samples originated in the United States, Italy and Spain and spanned the acute and convalescent phases of COVID-19. The prospective study material was composed of cDNA or gDNA derived from T cells, B-cell-depleted T cells, or PBMCs. Deeply sampled blood TCRbeta repertoires from subjects exposed to, actively infected with, or recovered from COVID-19 were included in the dataset. The repertoires were released in a freely available public database meant as a resource for research on the immune response to SARS-CoV-2. The samples were drawn from two sources: the first 160 participants of the ongoing ImmuneRACE study, and over 950 subjects contributed by 6 global collaborators. A de-identified subject ID, COVID-19 status, age in years and sex were almost always included in the sample metadata. Where available, HLA class I and class II types were obtained from metadata supplied by the sample provider rather than from assay-based typing.

TCRbeta CDR3 regions were amplified from genomic DNA using the immunoSEQ Assay, a bias-controlled multiplex PCR. The source study handled its data this way. Within the assay, amplification of reference gene primers was used to estimate how many nucleated cells each sample contained. To quantify the absolute abundance of each unique TCRbeta CDR3 rearrangement, sequence reads were collapsed and filtered. For each sample, productive Simpson clonality was calculated as the square root of Simpson's diversity index across productive rearrangements. In its TCRdb copy, this immuneACCESS table keeps in-frame sequences only and misses some clones. Where compared with another copy, unresolved V genes explain less than half of these, and the others have no known cause. V, J and clone size reflect that table, while D and trimming were determined from the DNA. Present in this sample are 150,000 to 250,000 clones, 85% to 95% of which were seen just once. Of the sample, about 0.8% falls within the top ten clones.

In Seattle, one collaborating source enrolled patients while the infection was active and tracked those patients longitudinally over the course of disease. Collaborating institutions collected whole blood in K2EDTA tubes following their own protocols. For TCRbeta analysis, collaborators shipped samples in one of three forms: frozen whole blood, isolated PBMCs, or DNA extracted from either of those sample types. CDR1 DFQATT and CDR2 SNEGSKA are derived from the germline V gene (reference sequence). Trimming accounts for 6 bases at V and 3 bases at J, while the number of junction bases matched to no gene is 1. The CDR3, from cysteine to phenylalanine, totals 11 residues. The retained sequence is limited to the CDR3, 33 bases, with the frame set at the first base. What the research found in general, with its limitations: The quantity of clinical and demographic metadata differed by source and by participant and was supplied without curation.

To note about this clone: The specificity of this receptor is unknown. Base qualities are not recorded, but no much larger clone differs from it by a single base.

The rearranged segments are TRBV20-1 and TRBJ2-7, and TRBD1 aligns with 8 junction nucleotides. Sequencing was performed on peripheral blood. The clonotype comes from a man aged 30-40 years with COVID-19, enrolled during active disease. The CDR3 amino acid sequence is: CSADRGYEQYF. The DNA reads as follows: TGCAGTGCCGACAGGGGCTACGAGCAGTACTTC.